These 27 T cell receptor beta chains were sequenced from one sample in a study of vaccination effects on CD4 cells after COVID-19. Before any sequencing was done, the ViraFEST assay used viral peptide pools to expand antigen-specific CD4+ T cells. Between days 9 and 11 of culture, CD4+ T cells were separated out. Either the mRNA-1273 or the BNT162b2 vaccine was given to participants as two doses. For these TCRs, the target antigens are not known. The protocol was immunoSEQ multiplex PCR, while the TCRdb copy is restricted to in-frame clones and leaves out a portion. The data hold over 25,000 clones, with roughly 80% observed a single time. The material was CD4+ T cells from PBMCs cultured with HCoV-229E spike peptides, obtained after COVID-19 vaccination. The receptors here all came from a human donor who received a COVID-19 vaccine.

V usage is TRBV4-2 and J usage is TRBJ2-2; 8 bases line up with TRBD2. Per the germline V gene, CDR1 is LGHNA and CDR2 is YNFKEQ. With V trimmed by 2 bases and J by 2 bases, 22 bases remained unmatched. This CDR3 has 22 amino acids. This CDR3 reads CASSQSYTRGRPHLRNTGELFF. As DNA, the CDR3 is TGTGCCAGCAGCCAAAGTTACACCCGCGGGAGGCCCCACTTGAGAAACACCGGGGAGCTGTTTTTT.

This chain joins TRBV7-9 and TRBJ2-7; D not certain. The V gene's germline CDR1 is SEHNR and CDR2 FQNEAQ (reference sequence). V was clipped by 2 bases and J by 3 bases, with 8 bases between them. The CDR3 runs 13 residues. The CDR3 sequence: CASSLRSGYEQYF. The CDR3 DNA sequence: TGTGCCAGCAGCTTACGGTCGGGCTACGAGCAGTACTTC.

In its sample, this clone was seen a few times. The rearrangement uses TRBV6-5 and TRBJ1-2; D might be TRBD1 (5 bases). This CDR3 comprises 14 residues. V dropped 6 bases and J dropped 4 bases, with 15 bases sitting between them. Germline-derived CDR1 and CDR2 are MNHEY and SVGAGI. CDR3 coding DNA: TGTGCCAGCAGCCCCAGGGAGGGCGGCTATGGCTACACCTTC. Translating gives CASSPREGGYGYTF.

The chain couples TRBV11-2 to TRBJ2-7, with D unresolved. Germline assignment: CDR1 SGHAT and CDR2 FQNNGV. Deletions cut 5 bases from V and 4 bases from J, with 15 bases between. The CDR3 is made up of 14 amino acids. In DNA, the CDR3 is TGTGCCAGCAGCGGCGGACGGTACCGATACGAGCAGTACTTC. This encodes CASSGGRYRYEQYF.

The rearrangement joins TRBV12-5 to TRBJ2-1; possibly TRBD1 for D (6 bases). This CDR3 comprises 16 residues. Trimming stripped 3 bases from V and 4 bases from J, with 16 bases between. Germline CDR1 LGHNT, CDR2 FRNRAP. CDR3 region: CASGFSRGYSYNEQFF. CDR3 nucleotides: TGTGCTAGTGGTTTCTCAAGGGGGTATTCATACAATGAGCAGTTCTTC.

This chain joins TRBV6-1 and TRBJ1-3, with 9 bases aligning to TRBD1. CDR1 is MNHNS, CDR2 SASEGT, per germline. The V and J ends lost 4 bases and 1 base, in that order; junction bases with no gene match: 14. CDR3 length: 19 residues. The CDR3 coding sequence is TGTGCCAGCAGTGGGACTAAACAGGGGGCCGGGGGGTCTGGAAACACCATATATTTT. It yields the protein CASSGTKQGAGGSGNTIYF.

The chain has TRBV3-1 (or the pseudogene TRBV3-2) and TRBJ2-7; either TRBD1 or TRBD2 may supply D (5 bases each). This CDR3 contains 16 residues. CDR1 is LGHDT and CDR2 is YNNKEL in the germline V gene (reference sequence). V gave up 0 bases and J gave up 3 bases, with 15 bases separating them. CDR3 loop: CASSQDVPRENYEQYF. CDR3 bases: TGTGCCAGCAGCCAAGATGTTCCCAGGGAGAACTACGAGCAGTACTTC.

The chain employs TRBV5-8 and TRBJ2-7; D may be TRBD1 or TRBD2 (5 bases each). V lost 5 bases and J lost 3, with 18 bases in between. The CDR3 contains 15 residues. Per the germline V gene, CDR1 is SGHTS and CDR2 is YDEGEE. In nucleotides, the CDR3 is TGTGCCAGCAGGTTGAAGGGACCCACCTACTACGAGCAGTACTTC. Translation gives CASRLKGPTYYEQYF.

This chain connects TRBV19 to TRBJ2-1, with D perhaps matching TRBD1 (6 bases). V was shortened by 7 bases and J by 6 bases, with 16 bases between the two germline ends. CDR3 length equals 14 residues. In germline, CDR1 is LNHDA, CDR2 SQIVND (reference sequence). This CDR3 reads CASKRTDQRNEQFF. The CDR3 region has the DNA TGTGCCAGTAAGCGGACAGATCAACGCAATGAGCAGTTCTTC. The complete variable domain, with remaining parts taken from reference TRBV19 and TRBJ2-1, reads DGGITQSPKYLFRKEGQNVTLSCEQNLNHDAMYWYRQDPGQGLRLIYYSQIVNDFQKGDIAEGYSVSREKKESFPLTVTSAQKNPTAFYLCASKRTDQRNEQFFGPGTRLTVL.

The chain links TRBV24-1 to TRBJ2-1; 7 nucleotides line up with TRBD2. In germline, CDR1 is KGHDR, CDR2 SFDVKD. The CDR3 length is 16 residues. J lost 7 bases, V lost 2 bases, and 10 bases had no gene match. The CDR3 DNA follows: TGTGCCACCAGTGATTCGGTCGGGGGAGGGTGGAATGAGCAGTTCTTC. It yields the protein CATSDSVGGGWNEQFF.

This clone was recorded a few times. The chain is built from TRBV18 and TRBJ1-1, with D maybe TRBD1 (6 bases). Germline CDR1 and CDR2: KGHSH and LQKENI. Trimming took 3 bases from V and 3 from J, leaving 8 bases between them. The CDR3 totals 13 residues. As DNA, the CDR3 is TGTGCCAGCTCACCCCACAGGGACACTGAAGCTTTCTTT. Residues: CASSPHRDTEAFF.

V and J are TRBV11-2 and TRBJ1-3; D perhaps matches TRBD1 (6 bases). Germline CDR1 is SGHAT and CDR2 is FQNNGV. The V and J ends lost 2 bases and 5 bases respectively, with 10 bases between them. The CDR3 runs 14 residues. The CDR3 spells CASSLQQGRNTIYF. The DNA for the CDR3 is TGTGCCAGCAGCTTACAACAGGGACGAAACACCATATATTTT.

This clone has just a few counts. This chain links TRBV7-6 with TRBJ2-1; 12 positions match TRBD2. Losses at the gene ends were 1 base for V and 1 base for J; bases not matched to a gene: 5. The CDR3 runs 18 residues. Germline-derived CDR1 and CDR2 are SGHVS and FNYEAQ. The CDR3 DNA reads as TGTGCCAGCAGCTTAGGGACTAGCGGGATTAGTTCCTACAATGAGCAGTTCTTC. Its protein product is CASSLGTSGISSYNEQFF. Full variable domain (outside the CDR3, taken from reference TRBV7-6 and TRBJ2-1): GAGVSQSPRYKVTKRGQDVALRCDPISGHVSLYWYRQALGQGPEFLTYFNYEAQQDKSGLPNDRFSAERPEGSISTLTIQRTEQRDSAMYRCASSLGTSGISSYNEQFFGPGTRLTVL.

This clone was found a few times. This chain connects TRBV19 to TRBJ1-5; no clear D gene. Deletions cut 4 bases from V and 4 bases from J, with 11 bases between. This CDR3 has 14 amino acids. The germline V gene encodes CDR1 LNHDA and CDR2 SQIVND (reference sequence). The CDR3 DNA reads as TGTGCCAGTAGTAGCGGGAGATTTAATCAGCCCCAGCATTTT. Its protein is CASSSGRFNQPQHF.

The chain has TRBV3-1 (or the pseudogene TRBV3-2) and TRBJ1-1; D is possibly TRBD1 (5 bases). In germline, CDR1 is LGHDT, CDR2 YNNKEL (reference sequence). The CDR3 is 13 residues long. Deletions cut 4 bases from V and 4 bases from J, with 10 bases between. The CDR3 reads CASSLPGTTEAFF. CDR3 bases: TGTGCCAGCAGCCTCCCGGGGACCACTGAAGCTTTCTTT.

The chain employs TRBV7-2 and TRBJ2-2; the match to TRBD1 covers 7 bases. J lost 1 base, V lost 5 bases, and 7 bases had no gene match. The CDR3 extends over 16 amino acids. CDR1 is SGHTA, CDR2 FQGNSA, per germline. The DNA for the CDR3 is TGTGCCAGCAGCCGGGACAGCGCTTTGAACACCGGGGAGCTGTTTTTT. Protein product: CASSRDSALNTGELFF.

This clone was seen more than once but under ten times. The gene calls are TRBV24-1 and TRBJ2-3, with D perhaps TRBD2 (6 bases). CDR1 and CDR2 (germline): KGHDR, SFDVKD. The CDR3 runs 12 residues. The V and J ends lost 9 bases and 2 bases respectively, with 8 bases between them. CDR3 sequence reads: CATGGNTDTQYF. DNA for the CDR3: TGTGCCACCGGAGGGAACACAGATACGCAGTATTTT.

This sequence joins TRBV5-5 and TRBJ2-7, with TRBD2 identical over 10 bases. The J segment lost 3 bases and the V segment lost 5 bases, leaving 5 bases of the junction unmatched. The CDR3 covers 14 residues. Germline CDR1 reads SGHKS; CDR2 reads YYEKEE (reference sequence). This chain's CDR3 is CASSLAGDGYEQYF. The CDR3 nucleotides read TGTGCCAGCAGTCTAGCGGGGGATGGCTACGAGCAGTACTTC.

This chain uses TRBV19 with TRBJ1-1; 9 nucleotides match TRBD1. Germline loops: CDR1 LNHDA, CDR2 SQIVND (reference sequence). Trimming cost V 5 bases and J 6 bases; bases outside gene matches: 10. The CDR3 is 15 residues long. This chain's CDR3 is CASSEVGQGLAEAFF. The CDR3 DNA is TGTGCCAGTAGTGAGGTCGGACAGGGGTTGGCTGAAGCTTTCTTT.

The V gene is TRBV19, the J gene TRBJ2-7; D possibly uses TRBD1 or TRBD2 (6 bases each). V was shortened by 6 bases and J by 2 bases, with 20 bases between the two germline ends. The CDR3 is made up of 16 amino acids. Germline loops: CDR1 LNHDA, CDR2 SQIVND (reference sequence). CDR3 protein: CASRSNKGGRPYEQYF. Here the CDR3 DNA reads TGTGCCAGTAGATCAAATAAGGGGGGCCGGCCCTACGAGCAGTACTTC.

The V call is TRBV19, the J call TRBJ1-3; TRBD1 aligns across 8 bases. From germline, CDR1 is LNHDA and CDR2 SQIVND (reference sequence). J was trimmed by 2 bases and V by 3 bases; bases with no gene match: 6. The CDR3 has 16 residues. CDR3 sequence reads: CASSMDQGAAGNTIYF. In nucleotides, the CDR3 is TGTGCCAGTAGTATGGACCAGGGGGCGGCTGGAAACACCATATATTTT.

The chain uses TRBV5-1 and TRBJ2-3; 7 positions match TRBD2. Looked up from germline, CDR1 is SGHRS and CDR2 is YFSETQ. J lost 6 bases, V lost 5 bases, and 9 bases had no gene match. The CDR3 loop spans 14 amino acids. In DNA, the CDR3 is TGCGCCAGCAGTCAAGCGGGGAGGTTGGATACGCAGTATTTT. Its protein is CASSQAGRLDTQYF.

This clone occurred once. This chain links TRBV29-1 with TRBJ1-1; tentatively, D is TRBD1 (5 bases). CDR3 size: 15 residues. Germline CDR1 and CDR2: SQVTM and ANQGSEA. V lost 4 bases, J lost 1 base, and 16 bases lay in between. The CDR3 is CSVVVRGPGNTEAFF. DNA for the CDR3: TGCAGCGTTGTCGTGCGGGGACCGGGGAACACTGAAGCTTTCTTT.

CDR3 in amino acids: CSVEDWDRDRWNTEAFF. DNA for the CDR3: TGCAGCGTTGAAGATTGGGATCGGGACCGCTGGAACACTGAAGCTTTCTTT. The chain has TRBV29-1 and TRBJ1-1; tentatively, D is TRBD1 (5 bases). V lost 0 bases, J lost 1 base, and 18 bases lay in between. Germline values: CDR1 SQVTM, CDR2 ANQGSEA. The CDR3 covers 17 residues.

This CDR3 is CASSERGRFNSPLHF. In DNA form, the CDR3 reads TGTGCCAGCAGTGAACGCGGCAGGTTTAATTCACCCCTCCACTTT. The gene calls are TRBV6-1 and TRBJ1-6; D is unclear. Germline assignment: CDR1 MNHNS and CDR2 SASEGT. The CDR3 totals 15 residues. The germline V and J ends were trimmed by 2 bases and 6 bases, with 11 bases remaining between them.

The chain carries TRBV27 and TRBJ2-3; no clear D. Germline values: CDR1 MNHEY, CDR2 SMNVEV (reference sequence). Trimming took off 2 bases at V and 0 bases at J, with 9 bases between the two ends. CDR3 length: 15 residues. The CDR3 DNA sequence: TGTGCCAGCAGTTTACTAAGCTCTAGCACAGATACGCAGTATTTT. Translated, it gives CASSLLSSSTDTQYF.

About this clone: The identical CDR3 is also encoded by other nucleotide sequences in the sample. The chain couples TRBV18 to TRBJ1-2; no firm D call. The CDR3 spans 13 residues. Trimming took 2 bases from V and 5 from J, leaving 9 bases between them. Germline CDR1 is KGHSH and CDR2 is LQKENI. The CDR3 DNA reads TGTGCCAGCTCACCAGACGGAAGATATGGCTACACCTTC. Residues: CASSPDGRYGYTF. Using reference TRBV18 and TRBJ1-2 for the parts outside the CDR3, the full variable domain is NAGVMQNPRHLVRRRGQEARLRCSPMKGHSHVYWYRQLPEEGLKFMVYLQKENIIDESGMPKERFSAEFPKEGPSILRIQQVVRGDSAAYFCASSPDGRYGYTFGSGTRLTVV.